This T cell receptor beta chain is from a study of identical twins (dated by TCRdb to 2016 to 2017). Background for the entire study: TCR alpha and beta repertoires from monozygotic twins, unrelated adults of various ages and cord blood were deep-sequenced to test whether fetal clonotypes persist. To rule out contamination, replicate twin experiments were performed at different times with different library preparation protocols. What the work shows at the level of the full study, not this receptor alone: Excess twin sharing in beta out-of-frame sequences was weaker because fewer shared sequences lowered the signal-to-noise ratio. Invariant T cells such as MAIT and iNKT could partly confound zero-insertion analyses, although diverse VJ usage argued against such confounding for most clonotypes. Compared with coincidental sharing between unrelated individuals, out-of-frame TCR alpha sequences shared between twins had an excess of sequences with low generation probability. Fewer insertions were carried by abundant cord blood beta clonotypes, a similar but weaker trend appeared in young adult naive repertoires, and no such trend appeared in memory repertoires. Recombination models systematically underestimated out-of-frame TCR alpha sharing in monozygotic twins but agreed with sharing between unrelated individuals. Conclusions relied on cross-sectional statistical analysis, since the same donors could not be followed over many years.

On this clonotype itself: The antigen it recognizes is unknown. Base qualities are not recorded, but no much larger clone differs from it by a single base.

The protocol used for the library was 5' RACE. The sequencer listed for this sample is Illumina HiSeq 2000. A universal primer binding site was added through template switching, and the final cDNA carried a unique molecular identifier so that TCR cDNA molecules could be counted accurately. First-strand cDNA for TCR alpha and beta chains was synthesized from specific primers in the conserved constant-segment region. To control for contamination, every cDNA library was double barcoded, receiving both a SMART-Mk sample barcode and Illumina barcodes. TruSeq adapter sequences, together with Illumina sample barcodes, were added in two successive PCR steps. TCR alpha and beta cDNA libraries were sequenced on the Illumina HiSeq platform with custom primers. Under the source paper's analysis protocol: Unique molecular identifiers were extracted from raw reads with MiGEC, and CDR3 positions were determined with MiXCR. For each individual, recombination models were inferred using an EM algorithm with the repgenHMM and IGoR tools. The tcR package in R was used for shared clonotype analysis, with sharing normalized by the product of cloneset sizes. Out-of-frame nonproductive sequences were analyzed to study raw recombination free of thymic and clonal selection effects. The raw public reads went through TCRdb reprocessing: fastp at Q25, MiXCR clone calling, in-frame beta chains kept. One record per CDR3 amino acid sequence lists the most common genes and DNA. Here the V and J calls rest on TCRdb's processing, not on the authors' analysis. A total of roughly 750,000 distinct CDR3 sequences appear in this sample, approximately 22% of them only once. The ten largest clones add up to 4.3% of the sample.

Every donor in the study was a healthy Caucasian. The twin cohort comprised three pairs of female monozygotic twins, all aged about 18 to 30 years. RNA for TCR libraries was isolated from peripheral blood mononuclear cells. The germline V gene specifies SGHDN as CDR1 and FVKESK as CDR2. The cysteine opens and the phenylalanine closes a CDR3 of 15 amino acids. This entry keeps only the CDR3 DNA: 45 bases, framed from base 1. V is reduced by 4 bases and J by 7 bases, leaving a spacing of 19 bases between them. These data also formed part of another study, on T cells expressing NK-cell markers. Taken from the second paper: In sorted CD3+CD56+NKG2C+, CD3+CD56+NKG2C- and CD3+CD56-NKG2C+ T-cell subsets from eight or nine donors, TCR beta-chain repertoires were profiled. Among the eight sequenced donors, seven were HCMV-seropositive and one was HCMV-seronegative. To restrict sorting to alphabetaTCR-expressing T cells, an anti-gammadeltaTCR antibody was added in several experiments. For six donors, the dominant CD3+CD56+NKG2C+ clonotypes were among the top 10 CD8+ clonotypes and accounted for 1.0-7.0% of CD8+ T cells. Those dominant clonotypes were again the most abundant among CD3+CD56-NKG2C+ cells in a handful of donors, at about 25-65%. It remained unclear whether the expanded NKG2C-expressing T cell clones were specific for HCMV antigens. Randomly selected healthy volunteers, three men and five women, were used as the eight sequenced donors. A commercial ELISA kit detecting HCMV-specific IgG in serum was used to determine HCMV serostatus. For more than 5 donors, unsorted PBMC were also used to sequence bulk peripheral blood T-cell repertoires. Reads were demultiplexed and grouped by UMI with MIGEC, and clonotypes were assembled and quantified with MiTCR. To exclude erroneous sequences, any TCR cDNA sequence not supported by at least two reads was discarded. The tcR package was used for downstream repertoire analysis, and clonotypes were matched between fractions using CDR3 nucleotide sequence together with V segment. VDJmatch was used to annotate antigen specificity against VDJdb, with one amino acid substitution in CDR3 permitted.

The sequenced sample was PBMCs. This TCR was sampled from a woman under 30 in good health. The chain is assembled from TRBV14 and TRBJ1-1; no confident D gene assignment can be made. The DNA sequence is given as TGTGCCAGCAGCCGGAACGCGGCCCGAGGGAGTGAAGCTTTCTTT. Translated, this is CASSRNAARGSEAFF.